This passage covers 21 T cell receptor beta chains from one sample sequenced in a study of cytomegalovirus exposure and HLA in healthy donors. TCRdb's table, derived via immunoSEQ multiplex PCR, lists solely in-frame clones and lacks some. The sample shows about 360,000 clones, 70% to 90% of them seen only once. Sequencing was performed on PBMCs. All receptors come from a woman aged 18-35 years in good health and CMV-seronegative.

V and J are TRBV30 and TRBJ2-1; TRBD1 might be the D (7 bases). Deletions cut 5 bases from V and 2 bases from J, with 13 bases between. CDR3 length: 14 residues. CDR1 and CDR2 (germline): GTSNPN, SVGIG (reference sequence). The CDR3 loop is CAWGGTVTYNEQFF. CDR3 nucleotides: TGTGCCTGGGGGGGGACAGTTACCTACAATGAGCAGTTCTTC.

The V call is TRBV9, the J call TRBJ2-7; TRBD2 agrees at 9 bases. The CDR3 runs to 14 residues. The germline V gene has CDR1 SGDLS and CDR2 YYNGEE. The junction had 8 bases not matched to a gene; V was cut back by 4 bases and J by 6 bases. CDR3 sequence reads: CASSPLREGPEQYF. The CDR3 bases are TGTGCCAGCAGCCCTCTGCGGGAGGGCCCCGAGCAGTACTTC.

The rearrangement joins TRBV11-2 to TRBJ2-3; 14 bases are a match to TRBD2. Unmatched junction bases numbered 7, after V lost 2 bases and J lost 3 bases. This CDR3 region has 18 residues. Germline V gene sequence: CDR1 SGHAT, CDR2 FQNNGV. The CDR3 DNA reads as TGTGCCAGCAGCTTAAACGGACTAGCGGGGGGAGGTACAGATACGCAGTATTTT. Its translation is CASSLNGLAGGGTDTQYF.

The V gene is TRBV15, the J gene TRBJ1-2, with TRBD1 as a possible D gene (5 bases). The CDR3 consists of 14 residues. Trimming left V 4 bases short and J 7 bases short, with 16 bases between. Germline CDR1 and CDR2: LNHNV and YYDKDF (reference sequence). In DNA, the CDR3 is TGTGCCACCAGCATAGATTTCGGGGGAACTGGCTACACCTTC. This encodes CATSIDFGGTGYTF.

The genes are TRBV18 and TRBJ2-1; 8 positions match TRBD2. This CDR3 is built from 17 residues. The ends lost 1 base at V and 3 bases at J; junction bases unmatched: 8. CDR1 and CDR2 (germline): KGHSH, LQKENI. CDR3 sequence: CASSPQVSRGVYNEQFF. The CDR3 DNA sequence: TGTGCCAGCTCACCACAGGTCTCGCGGGGGGTCTACAATGAGCAGTTCTTC.

This rearrangement joins TRBV6-1 to TRBJ2-5; TRBD2 matches at 8 bases. This CDR3 spans 15 amino acids. The V segment lost 4 bases and the J segment 2 bases; nucleotides outside the gene matches: 6. Per germline, CDR1 MNHNS and CDR2 SASEGT. CDR3 DNA sequence: TGTGCCAGCAGTGCACCGGGGGGGCCTCAAGAGACCCAGTACTTC. The encoded protein is CASSAPGGPQETQYF.

The CDR3 loop is CSVTTSGRSETQYF. The CDR3 nucleotides read TGCAGCGTTACAACTAGCGGGAGGTCTGAGACCCAGTACTTC. The rearrangement joins TRBV29-1 to TRBJ2-5, with TRBD2 matching over 12 bases. V dropped 5 bases and J dropped 5; count of bases not matched to a gene: 6. Germline CDR1 and CDR2: SQVTM and ANQGSEA. This CDR3 has 14 residues.

CDR3 sequence: CAWSNRGAYEQYF. CDR3 nucleotide sequence: TGTGCCTGGAGTAACCGCGGGGCCTACGAGCAGTACTTC. The chain carries TRBV30 and TRBJ2-7, with D maybe TRBD2 (6 bases). Germline CDR1 reads GTSNPN; CDR2 reads SVGIG (reference sequence). Trimming removed 2 bases at V and 2 bases at J, with 10 bases between. The CDR3 is 13 amino acids.

This chain links TRBV19 with TRBJ2-7; weak D call: TRBD2 (6 bases). The CDR3 has 15 amino acids. V was clipped by 3 bases and J by 4 bases, with 16 bases between them. Germline V gene lookup returns CDR1 LNHDA and CDR2 SQIVND (reference sequence). The CDR3 nucleotides are TGTGCCAGTAGTATTGGAACAGCTGGGAGGTACGAGCAGTACTTC. It codes for CASSIGTAGRYEQYF.

V usage is TRBV6-1 and J usage is TRBJ1-2; 7 bases agree with TRBD1. V gave up 6 bases and J gave up 2 bases; unmatched junction bases: 3. The CDR3 has 13 amino acids. Germline V gene lookup returns CDR1 MNHNS and CDR2 SASEGT. The CDR3 reads CASRDRENYGYTF. In DNA, the CDR3 is TGTGCCAGCAGAGACAGGGAAAACTATGGCTACACCTTC.

The rearrangement links TRBV6-1 to TRBJ2-7; 9 bases agree with TRBD1. V shed 3 bases and J 4 bases; nucleotides not matched to a gene: 13. CDR3 length: 17 amino acids. Germline V gene sequence: CDR1 MNHNS, CDR2 SASEGT. The CDR3 region has the DNA TGTGCCAGCAGTGACCCCCTAGGGGGACAGGGTCTTTACGAGCAGTACTTC. Protein product: CASSDPLGGQGLYEQYF.

V and J are TRBV5-1 and TRBJ1-3, with 8 nucleotides matching TRBD1. Germline CDR1 is SGHRS and CDR2 is YFSETQ. The CDR3 consists of 17 residues. V lost 4 bases, J lost 0 bases, and 9 bases stayed unmatched. The CDR3 protein is CASSADRGALSGNTIYF. For the CDR3, the DNA is TGCGCCAGCAGCGCCGACAGGGGTGCCCTCTCTGGAAACACCATATATTTT.

In its sample, this clone was seen a few times. CDR3: CSVSRDWQETQYF. In nucleotides, the CDR3 is TGCAGCGTATCCAGGGACTGGCAAGAGACCCAGTACTTC. The chain links TRBV29-1 to TRBJ2-5; D is possibly TRBD2 (6 bases). The CDR3 is 13 amino acids. With 6 bases removed from V and 2 bases from J, the gap between germline ends came to 13 bases. Germline V CDR1 and CDR2: SQVTM, ANQGSEA. Using reference TRBV29-1 and TRBJ2-5 for the parts outside the CDR3, the full variable domain is SAVISQKPSRDICQRGTSLTIQCQVDSQVTMMFWYRQQPGQSLTLIATANQGSEATYESGFVIDKFPISRPNLTFSTLTVSNMSPEDSSIYLCSVSRDWQETQYFGPGTRLLVL.

The V call is TRBV30, the J call TRBJ2-3, with 15 bases identical to TRBD2. From germline, CDR1 is GTSNPN and CDR2 SVGIG (reference sequence). This CDR3 comprises 16 residues. V lost 3 bases, J lost 6 bases, and 7 bases stayed unmatched. CDR3 DNA: TGTGCCTGGAGCCTCGGGACTAGCGGGGGGAGGGATACGCAGTATTTT. Translating it yields CAWSLGTSGGRDTQYF.

About this clone: Compared with germline, one end of the junction differs, possibly owing to a read error. The V call is TRBV28, the J call TRBJ2-7; D is unclear. Per the germline V gene, CDR1 is MDHEN and CDR2 is SYDVKM. The CDR3 has 14 amino acids. The CDR3 coding sequence is TGTGCCACCAGTTTCCGGGTGCCCTCCTACGAGCAGTACTTC. This sequence encodes CATSFRVPSYEQYF.

The CDR3 sequence: CASSEDRGRGNQPQHF. The CDR3 bases are TGTGCCAGTAGTGAAGACAGGGGGAGAGGCAATCAGCCCCAGCATTTT. The chain couples TRBV19 to TRBJ1-5; 9 bases are a match to TRBD1. After removal of 5 bases from V and 2 bases from J, the junction contained 7 bases not matched to a gene. The CDR3 consists of 16 residues. Germline CDR1 is LNHDA and CDR2 is SQIVND (reference sequence).

The genes are TRBV10-1 and TRBJ1-5; a possible D gene is TRBD1 (5 bases). Per germline, CDR1 WNHNN and CDR2 SYGVQD (reference sequence). V was cut by 1 base and J by 3 bases, with 16 bases left in between. There are 17 residues in the CDR3. As DNA, the CDR3 is TGCGCCAGCAGTGAGTTGGGGCTTGGGCGTCCCAATCAGCCCCAGCATTTT. Encoded protein: CASSELGLGRPNQPQHF.

The chain combines TRBV18 with TRBJ1-1; D is perhaps TRBD1 (6 bases). Trimming pared 2 bases from V and 1 base from J, leaving 11 bases between. The CDR3 extends over 15 amino acids. CDR1 is KGHSH, CDR2 LQKENI, per germline. CDR3: CASSPGADRNTEAFF. The CDR3 region has the DNA TGTGCCAGCTCACCAGGTGCGGACAGGAACACTGAAGCTTTCTTT.

V gene TRBV6-6 combines with J gene TRBJ2-1; TRBD1 might be the D (5 bases). V dropped 2 bases and J dropped 4 bases, with 9 bases sitting between them. The germline V gene encodes CDR1 MNHNY and CDR2 SVGAGI (reference sequence). This CDR3 has 14 residues. This CDR3 reads CASSYGRGYNEQFF. CDR3 DNA: TGTGCCAGCAGTTACGGTAGGGGTTACAATGAGCAGTTCTTC.

The chain is built from TRBV5-5 and TRBJ2-7; 10 bases line up with TRBD2. The germline gives CDR1 SGHKS, CDR2 YYEKEE (reference sequence). V was clipped by 5 bases and J by 3 bases; unmatched bases: 8. The CDR3 loop spans 15 amino acids. The CDR3 loop is CASSTTSGSLYEQYF. The CDR3 nucleotides read TGTGCCAGCAGTACGACTAGCGGGTCCCTCTACGAGCAGTACTTC.

The chain uses TRBV19 and TRBJ2-7; a weak D match, TRBD2 (5 bases). V gave up 5 bases and J gave up 0 bases, with 8 bases separating them. The CDR3 consists of 13 residues. In germline, CDR1 is LNHDA, CDR2 SQIVND (reference sequence). DNA for the CDR3: TGTGCCAGTAGTTCGGGGTTCTCCTACGAGCAGTACTTC. As protein: CASSSGFSYEQYF.